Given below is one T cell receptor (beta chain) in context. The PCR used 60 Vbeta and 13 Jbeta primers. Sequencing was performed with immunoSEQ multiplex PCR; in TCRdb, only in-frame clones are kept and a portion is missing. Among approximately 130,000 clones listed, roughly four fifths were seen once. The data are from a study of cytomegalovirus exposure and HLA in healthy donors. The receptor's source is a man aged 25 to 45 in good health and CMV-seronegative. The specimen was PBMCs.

CDR3 amino acids: CASSLLSYEQYF. CDR3 DNA sequence: TGTGCCAGCTCACTCCTCTCCTACGAGCAGTACTTC. The chain couples TRBV18 to TRBJ2-7; D is undetermined. CDR1 is KGHSH, CDR2 LQKENI, per germline. CDR3 length: 12 amino acids. V was cut by 4 bases and J by 0 bases, with 4 bases left in between.